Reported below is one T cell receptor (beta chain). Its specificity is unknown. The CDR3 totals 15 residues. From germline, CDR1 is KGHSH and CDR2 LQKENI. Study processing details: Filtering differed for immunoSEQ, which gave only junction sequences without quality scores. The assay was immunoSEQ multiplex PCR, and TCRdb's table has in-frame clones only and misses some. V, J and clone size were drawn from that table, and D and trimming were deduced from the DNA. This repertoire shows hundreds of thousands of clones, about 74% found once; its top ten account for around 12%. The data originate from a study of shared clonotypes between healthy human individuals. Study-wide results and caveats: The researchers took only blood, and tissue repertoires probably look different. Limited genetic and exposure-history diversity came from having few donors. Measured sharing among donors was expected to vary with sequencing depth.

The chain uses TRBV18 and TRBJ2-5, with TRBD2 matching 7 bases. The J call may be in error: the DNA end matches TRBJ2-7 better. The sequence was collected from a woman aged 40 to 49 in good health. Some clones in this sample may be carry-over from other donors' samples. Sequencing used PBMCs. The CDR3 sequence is CASSPGLAVGYEQYF. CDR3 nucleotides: TGTGCCAGCTCACCAGGCCTAGCGGTAGGCTACGAGCAGTACTTC.